This T cell receptor beta chain was captured by sequencing in a study of blood T cell repertoires in COVID-19. Turning to the study itself: Acute and convalescent COVID-19 samples came from the United States, Italy and Spain. PBMCs, B-cell-depleted T cells, or T cells provided the cDNA or gDNA that made up the material.

TCRdb's copy holds only in-frame clones and misses some; the assay was immunoSEQ multiplex PCR. Altogether 200,000 to 300,000 clones are present, 80% to 85% being singletons, with the ten largest covering 4.2%. The CDR3 length is 15 residues. Trimming took 3 bases from V and 2 from J, leaving 11 bases between them. Germline values: CDR1 KGHSH, CDR2 LQKENI. The receptor comes from a man aged 60 to 69 with acute or convalescent COVID-19. The specimen sequenced was peripheral blood. This rearrangement joins TRBV18 to TRBJ2-1, with a possible D match to TRBD2 (6 bases). The CDR3 protein is CASSPRGGPYNEQFF. CDR3 DNA sequence: TGTGCCAGCTCACCTAGGGGAGGCCCCTACAATGAGCAGTTCTTC. The full variable domain, in which reference TRBV18 and TRBJ2-1 provide the parts outside the CDR3, is NAGVMQNPRHLVRRRGQEARLRCSPMKGHSHVYWYRQLPEEGLKFMVYLQKENIIDESGMPKERFSAEFPKEGPSILRIQQVVRGDSAAYFCASSPRGGPYNEQFFGPGTRLTVL.